A selection of T cell receptor beta chains follows, all from one sample in a study of blood T cell repertoires in COVID-19. Sequenced by immunoSEQ multiplex PCR; TCRdb stores in-frame clones only, minus some. The data hold 120,000 to 150,000 clones, with 87% observed a single time. Sequenced input: peripheral blood. Receptor source: a man aged 45-60 years who had recovered from COVID-19. The CDR3 runs from the conserved cysteine through the conserved F or W. A D gene is named only where the DNA matches it firmly. Clone sizes are given selectively: once, few, many, or a class where the clone is expanded.

j_gene,d_gene,abundance,v_gene,CDR3aa,CDR3nt
TRBJ1-4,TRBD1,.,TRBV18,CASSPTGTDGEKLFF,TGTGCCAGCTCACCGACCGGGACAGACGGCGAAAAACTGTTTTTT
TRBJ1-3,.,.,TRBV18,CASSEGSPGNTIYF,TGTGCCAGCTCGGAGGGGTCCCCTGGAAACACCATATATTTT
TRBJ1-5,TRBD1,.,TRBV6-5,CASQGEAYQPQHF,TGTGCCAGCCAGGGGGAAGCTTATCAGCCCCAGCATTTT
TRBJ2-1,.,.,TRBV9,CASSATGSPYNEQFF,TGTGCCAGCAGCGCTACAGGGTCGCCCTACAATGAGCAGTTCTTC
TRBJ2-2,.,once,TRBV9,CASSVGGSNTGELFF,TGTGCCAGCAGCGTAGGAGGGTCCAACACCGGGGAGCTGTTTTTT
TRBJ2-7,.,once,TRBV5-1,CANIRDTDYEQYF,TGCGCCAACATCCGGGACACAGACTACGAGCAGTACTTC
TRBJ2-5,TRBD2,few,TRBV14,CASSPLTSGGNSGTQYF,TGTGCCAGCAGCCCATTGACTAGCGGGGGGAATTCGGGGACCCAGTACTTC
TRBJ1-2,.,.,TRBV3-1/TRBV3-2,CASSQGRALANYGYTF,TGTGCCAGCAGCCAAGGGCGGGCCCTCGCTAACTATGGCTACACCTTC
TRBJ2-7,.,.,TRBV5-1,CASSGRGDYLDEQYF,TGCGCCAGCAGCGGAAGGGGGGACTACCTAGACGAGCAGTACTTC
TRBJ2-1,.,.,TRBV11-3,CASSSSASYNEQFF,TGTGCCAGCAGCTCCAGCGCGTCCTACAATGAGCAGTTCTTC
TRBJ2-3,TRBD2,.,TRBV7-9,CASSAGLAGLFTDTQYF,TGTGCCAGCAGCGCCGGACTAGCGGGGCTTTTCACAGATACGCAGTATTTT
TRBJ2-4,TRBD1,.,TRBV19,CASSMASGGLDF,TGTGCCAGTAGTATGGCGTCAGGGGGCCTTGACTTC
TRBJ2-3,TRBD2,.,TRBV5-1,CASSSGLAGAPTDTQYF,TGCGCCAGCAGCTCGGGACTAGCGGGGGCCCCCACAGATACGCAGTATTTT
TRBJ2-5,TRBD2,.,TRBV9,CASSVRLAGAETQYF,TGTGCCAGCAGCGTTCGTCTAGCGGGGGCTGAGACCCAGTACTTC
TRBJ2-3,TRBD2,.,TRBV5-6,CASSSTKTSGGAGDTQYF,TGTGCCAGCAGCTCTACTAAGACTAGCGGGGGGGCTGGAGATACGCAGTATTTT
TRBJ2-7,TRBD2,.,TRBV2,CASRPGSGGAGEQYF,TGTGCCAGCAGACCGGGTAGCGGGGGGGCGGGTGAGCAGTACTTC
TRBJ2-7,TRBD1,.,TRBV19,CASSTRDSPYEQYF,TGTGCCAGTAGTACCCGGGACAGTCCCTACGAGCAGTACTTC
TRBJ1-5,.,.,TRBV3-1/TRBV3-2,CASSQDLQAVQPQHF,TGTGCCAGCAGCCAAGATTTGCAGGCCGTTCAGCCCCAGCATTTT
TRBJ2-1,.,.,TRBV12-3/TRBV12-4,CASSPGHVDEQFF,TGTGCCAGCAGTCCAGGGCACGTCGATGAGCAGTTCTTC
TRBJ1-1,TRBD1,.,TRBV7-3,CASSPKPGQGFTEAFF,TGTGCCAGCAGCCCGAAGCCGGGACAGGGGTTCACTGAAGCTTTCTTT
TRBJ2-7,.,.,TRBV7-2,CASSPRVERYEQYF,TGTGCCAGCAGCCCCCGGGTGGAAAGATACGAGCAGTACTTC
TRBJ2-1,.,.,TRBV4-3,CASSPSGRRFYNEQFF,TGCGCCAGCAGCCCAAGTGGGAGGCGCTTCTACAATGAGCAGTTCTTC
TRBJ2-2,TRBD1,.,TRBV5-6,CASRSTGANTGELFF,TGTGCCAGCAGATCAACAGGGGCGAACACCGGGGAGCTGTTTTTT
TRBJ1-3,TRBD1,.,TRBV7-8,CASRLAGAGGLSGNTIYF,TGTGCCAGCAGGCTAGCAGGGGCAGGGGGGCTCTCTGGAAACACCATATATTTT
TRBJ1-4,TRBD1,.,TRBV5-4,CASSFGQDLNEKLFF,TGTGCCAGCAGCTTCGGACAGGACCTTAATGAAAAACTGTTTTTT
TRBJ1-5,TRBD1,.,TRBV5-6,CASSPSDRGDQPQHF,TGTGCCAGCAGCCCGAGCGACAGGGGAGATCAGCCCCAGCATTTT
TRBJ1-6,.,.,TRBV27,CASSSRVSYNSPLHF,TGTGCCAGCAGTTCCAGGGTCTCCTATAATTCACCCCTCCACTTT
TRBJ1-1,TRBD1,.,TRBV6-5,CASAGQGAFNTEAFF,TGTGCCAGCGCCGGTCAGGGGGCATTCAACACTGAAGCTTTCTTT
TRBJ1-4,.,.,TRBV19,CASKRRATNEKLFF,TGTGCCAGTAAGAGGAGAGCAACTAATGAAAAACTGTTTTTT
TRBJ2-3,TRBD1,.,TRBV9,CASSVENRGLDTQYF,TGTGCCAGCAGCGTAGAAAACAGGGGGTTGGATACGCAGTATTTT
TRBJ1-2,TRBD1,.,TRBV15,CATSRGQADYGYTF,TGTGCCACCAGCAGGGGACAGGCAGACTATGGCTACACCTTC
TRBJ1-2,TRBD1,.,TRBV12-3/TRBV12-4,CASSPGQGFGYTF,TGTGCCAGCAGTCCGGGACAGGGGTTTGGCTACACCTTC
TRBJ2-7,TRBD1,.,TRBV4-3,CASSLGTAAYEQYF,TGCGCCAGCAGCCTCGGGACAGCCGCCTACGAGCAGTACTTC
TRBJ1-4,TRBD1,.,TRBV5-4,CASSPDRATNEKLFF,TGTGCCAGCAGCCCCGACAGGGCAACTAATGAAAAACTGTTTTTT
TRBJ1-2,.,.,TRBV6-5,CASNSLTGSNYGYTF,TGTGCCAGCAACAGTTTGACAGGCTCTAACTATGGCTACACCTTC
TRBJ1-3,TRBD1,.,TRBV10-3,CATQIETGTGWSGNTIYF,TGTGCCACGCAAATAGAGACCGGGACAGGGTGGTCTGGAAACACCATATATTTT
TRBJ2-7,TRBD2,.,TRBV4-1,CASSQDARLAGTSYEQYF,TGCGCCAGCAGCCAAGATGCCCGACTAGCGGGCACCTCCTACGAGCAGTACTTC
TRBJ1-1,.,few,TRBV4-1,CASSSQGYRDIEAFF,TGCGCCAGCAGCTCCCAGGGATACCGGGACATTGAAGCTTTCTTT
TRBJ1-2,.,.,TRBV7-3,CASSLTGGDGYTF,TGTGCCAGCAGCTTAACCGGGGGGGATGGCTACACCTTC
TRBJ1-5,.,once,TRBV7-9,CASSLVGDNQPQHF,TGTGCCAGCAGCTTAGTAGGGGACAATCAGCCCCAGCATTTT
TRBJ1-6,TRBD1,.,TRBV7-2,CASSRDRANSPLHF,TGTGCCAGCAGTCGCGACAGGGCTAATTCACCCCTCCACTTT
TRBJ2-1,TRBD1,once,TRBV24-1,CATSAAGTGINEQFF,TGTGCCACCAGTGCTGCGGGGACAGGGATCAATGAGCAGTTCTTC
TRBJ1-6,TRBD1,.,TRBV19,CASRDRGDIRAPLHF,TGTGCCAGTAGAGACAGGGGGGACATCAGGGCACCCCTCCACTTT
TRBJ1-4,TRBD1,.,TRBV19,CASRTGAGVGEKLFF,TGTGCCAGTAGAACAGGGGCTGGGGTCGGTGAAAAACTGTTTTTT
TRBJ2-7,.,.,TRBV7-2,CASSLSLGAAYEQYF,TGTGCCAGCAGCTTATCTTTGGGGGCCGCTTACGAGCAGTACTTC